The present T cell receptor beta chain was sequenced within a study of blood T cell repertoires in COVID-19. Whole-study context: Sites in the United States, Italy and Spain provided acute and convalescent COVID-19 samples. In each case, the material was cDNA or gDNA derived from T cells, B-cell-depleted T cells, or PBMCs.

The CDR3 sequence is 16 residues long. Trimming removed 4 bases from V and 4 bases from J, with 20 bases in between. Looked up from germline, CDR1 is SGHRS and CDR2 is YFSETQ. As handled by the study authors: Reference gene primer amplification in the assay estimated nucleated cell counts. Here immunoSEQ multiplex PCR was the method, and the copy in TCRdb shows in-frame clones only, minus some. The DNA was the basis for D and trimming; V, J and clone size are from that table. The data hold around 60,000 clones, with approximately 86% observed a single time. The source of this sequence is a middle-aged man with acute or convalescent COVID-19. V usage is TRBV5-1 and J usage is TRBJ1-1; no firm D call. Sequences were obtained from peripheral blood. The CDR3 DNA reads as TGCGCCAGCAGCCTTAATTTTCACGGTTCGAGCACTGAAGCTTTCTTT. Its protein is CASSLNFHGSSTEAFF.